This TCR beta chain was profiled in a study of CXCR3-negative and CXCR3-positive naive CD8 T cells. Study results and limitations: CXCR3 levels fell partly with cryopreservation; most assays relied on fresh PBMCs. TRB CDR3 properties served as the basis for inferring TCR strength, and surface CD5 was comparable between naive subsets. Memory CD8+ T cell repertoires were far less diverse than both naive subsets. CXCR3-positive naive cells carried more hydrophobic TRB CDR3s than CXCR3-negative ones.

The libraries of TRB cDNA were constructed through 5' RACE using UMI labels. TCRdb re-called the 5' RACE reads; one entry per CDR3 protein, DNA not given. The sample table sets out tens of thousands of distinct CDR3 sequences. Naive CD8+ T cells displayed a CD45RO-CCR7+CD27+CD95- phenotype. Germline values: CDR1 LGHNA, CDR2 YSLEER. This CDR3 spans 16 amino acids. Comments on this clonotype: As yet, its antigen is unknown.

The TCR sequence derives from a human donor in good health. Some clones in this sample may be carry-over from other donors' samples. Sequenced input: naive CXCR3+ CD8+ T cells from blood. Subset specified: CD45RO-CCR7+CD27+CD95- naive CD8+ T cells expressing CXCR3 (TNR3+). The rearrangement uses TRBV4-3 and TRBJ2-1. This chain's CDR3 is CASSQDGGGSYNEQFF.